What follows are 6 T cell receptor beta chains derived from one specimen sequenced in a study of human T cells and chemical hapten exposure. Time point noted: patch test 1, 2 weeks after DPC sensitization. Specified treatment: therapeutic diphenylcyclopropenone sensitization with weekly scalp DPC. TCRdb recomputed calls from the RACE reads with MiXCR, one row per CDR3 protein. The sample shows about 340,000 distinct CDR3 sequences, about 7% of them seen only once. The material sequenced was whole blood, taken in connection with sensitization to the hapten diphenylcyclopropenone (DPC). These receptor sequences come from a woman in her late teens or twenties with alopecia areata. Some clones in this sample may be carry-over from other donors' samples.

This clonotype was seen repeatedly, ten times or more. The chain joins TRBV6-5 to TRBJ2-7, with TRBD1 identical over 12 bases. The CDR3 runs 15 residues. J lost 5 bases, V lost 4 bases, and 6 bases had no gene match. CDR1 MNHEY and CDR2 SVGAGI come from the germline V gene. The CDR3 region is CASSSQGQGAHEQYF. In nucleotides, the CDR3 is TGTGCCAGCAGTTCCCAGGGACAGGGGGCCCACGAGCAGTACTTC.

This clonotype has a handful of counts. The rearrangement links TRBV5-1 to TRBJ1-2; D possibly corresponds to TRBD1 (5 bases). The V end lost 0 bases, the J end lost 4 bases, and 16 bases lay between the germline ends. The CDR3 consists of 16 residues. Germline V CDR1 and CDR2: SGHRS, YFSETQ. The chain's CDR3 is CASSLGDVGVPYGYTF. The CDR3 coding sequence is TGCGCCAGCAGCTTGGGGGACGTAGGGGTACCCTATGGCTACACCTTC.

This rearrangement joins TRBV27 to TRBJ1-1; no reliable D call. V shed 3 bases and J shed 0 bases, with 8 bases lying between them. There are 14 residues in the CDR3. The V gene's germline CDR1 is MNHEY and CDR2 SMNVEV (reference sequence). Here the CDR3 reads CASSLAGMNTEAFF. DNA of the CDR3: TGTGCCAGCAGTTTGGCCGGAATGAACACTGAAGCTTTCTTT.

For the CDR3, the DNA is TGTGCCAGCAGTAATCCGACAGGGAGGAATGAAAAACTGTTTTTT. Translating gives CASSNPTGRNEKLFF. The chain combines TRBV2 with TRBJ1-4; TRBD1 agrees at 7 bases. Germline V gives CDR1 SNHLY, CDR2 FYNNEI. The CDR3 extends over 15 amino acids. With 5 bases clipped from V and 5 bases from J, the junction kept 8 bases outside the gene matches.

This clonotype was counted at least ten times. The chain uses TRBV27 and TRBJ1-4; D perhaps matches TRBD1 (5 bases). The germline V gene has CDR1 MNHEY and CDR2 SMNVEV (reference sequence). CDR3 size: 14 residues. The germline V and J ends were trimmed by 5 bases and 6 bases, with 13 bases remaining between them. CDR3 DNA: TGTGCCAGCAGTATCGTCCGGGGGGATGAAAAACTGTTTTTT. This codes for CASSIVRGDEKLFF.

This clonotype has more than one count but fewer than ten. J is TRBJ1-2 and V is TRBV18; 8 bases match TRBD1. This CDR3 is built from 14 residues. V gave up 3 bases and J gave up 6 bases; unmatched junction bases: 6. Germline V CDR1 and CDR2: KGHSH, LQKENI. CDR3 in amino acids: CASSPKDRVNGYTF. DNA for the CDR3: TGTGCCAGCTCACCTAAGGACAGGGTGAATGGCTACACCTTC.